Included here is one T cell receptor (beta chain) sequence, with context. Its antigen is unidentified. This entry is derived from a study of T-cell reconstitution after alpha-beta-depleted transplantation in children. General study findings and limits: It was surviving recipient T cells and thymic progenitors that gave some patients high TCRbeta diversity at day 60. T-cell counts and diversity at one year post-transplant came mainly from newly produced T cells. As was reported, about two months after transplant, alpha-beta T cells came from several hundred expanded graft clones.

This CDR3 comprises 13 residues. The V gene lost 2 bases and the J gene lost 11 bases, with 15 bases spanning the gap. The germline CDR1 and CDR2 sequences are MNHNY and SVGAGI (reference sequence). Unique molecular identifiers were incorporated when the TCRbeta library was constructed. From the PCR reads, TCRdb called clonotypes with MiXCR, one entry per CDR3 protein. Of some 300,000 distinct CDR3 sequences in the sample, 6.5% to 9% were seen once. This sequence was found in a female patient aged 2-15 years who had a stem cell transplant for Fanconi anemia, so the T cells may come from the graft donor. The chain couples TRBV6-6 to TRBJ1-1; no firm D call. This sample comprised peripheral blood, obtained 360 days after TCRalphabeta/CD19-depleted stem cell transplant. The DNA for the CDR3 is TGTGCCAGCAGTTACGAGGGCGGCCTTACGGCTTTCTTT. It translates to CASSYEGGLTAFF.